These 23 T cell receptor beta chains originate from one sample sequenced in a study of CD8 T cells in Susac syndrome (dated 2019 in TCRdb). Receptors were amplified or captured by the immunoSEQ multiplex PCR assay. RNA was extracted using the RNeasy kit, and roughly 0.45 to 1 microgram was reverse transcribed with random hexamers. TCRdb cleaned the public reads at Q25 with fastp, built clones with MiXCR and kept in-frame beta chains. Rows are unified per CDR3 protein, each entry keeping the most common DNA and genes. The table for this sample lists 75,000 to 95,000 distinct CDR3 sequences; approximately 94% of them were counted only once. The ten largest account for about 0.41% of the sample. The material sequenced was CD8+ T cells from PBMCs. The origin of the receptors is a human donor with Susac syndrome.

This chain connects TRBV20-1 to TRBJ2-1; D is possibly TRBD1 (5 bases). Trimming left V 3 bases short and J 4 bases short, with 10 bases between. The CDR3 totals 13 residues. CDR1 and CDR2 (germline): DFQATT, SNEGSKA (reference sequence). The CDR3 DNA is TGCAGTGCTAGCCAGACAGATTACAATGAGCAGTTCTTC. Translated, it gives CSASQTDYNEQFF.

This rearrangement joins TRBV11-2 to TRBJ1-2; D not resolved. Deletions cut 0 bases from V and 8 bases from J, with 22 bases between. The CDR3 covers 17 residues. Germline CDR1 reads SGHAT; CDR2 reads FQNNGV. The CDR3 DNA follows: TGTGCCAGCAGCTTAGATCTGGTGTACAGCTCCGGGAGAGGCTACACCTTC. As protein: CASSLDLVYSSGRGYTF.

This clonotype has just one count. The V gene is TRBV18, the J gene TRBJ2-1, with 16 bases lining up with TRBD2. V dropped 1 base and J dropped 15; count of bases not matched to a gene: 9. The CDR3 consists of 16 residues. CDR1 and CDR2 from the germline V gene are KGHSH and LQKENI. Here the CDR3 DNA reads TGTGCCAGCTCACCACGCTCGGGACTAGCGGGAGGGACTTGGTTCTTC. Its protein product is CASSPRSGLAGGTWFF.

This clonotype was detected once. The chain has TRBV5-6 and TRBJ2-7; 12 bases fit TRBD2. The V segment lost 4 bases and the J segment 2 bases; nucleotides outside the gene matches: 4. This CDR3 is built from 15 residues. Germline CDR1 is SGHDT and CDR2 is YYEEEE. CDR3 residues: CASSLRLAGAYEQYF. As DNA, the CDR3 is TGTGCCAGCAGCCTCCGACTAGCGGGAGCCTACGAGCAGTACTTC.

This clonotype is a singleton in its sample. The V call is TRBV20-1, the J call TRBJ2-7; TRBD2 matches at 10 bases. Germline V gives CDR1 DFQATT, CDR2 SNEGSKA (reference sequence). This CDR3 contains 14 residues. The trim removed 6 bases at V and 3 bases at J, leaving 8 bases unmatched. This chain's CDR3 is CSAAHPSGSYEQYF. CDR3 nucleotide sequence: TGCAGTGCCGCTCACCCTAGCGGGAGCTACGAGCAGTACTTC.

This chain connects TRBV4-1 to TRBJ2-1; D ambiguous. The germline gives CDR1 MGHRA, CDR2 YSYEKL. CDR3 length equals 12 residues. Trimming removed 4 bases at V and 9 bases at J, with 10 bases between. This chain's CDR3 is CASSPPLAEQFF. CDR3 coding DNA: TGCGCCAGCAGCCCCCCTTTAGCTGAGCAGTTCTTC.

V is TRBV2 and J is TRBJ1-5; 7 bases match TRBD1. Per germline, CDR1 SNHLY and CDR2 FYNNEI. This CDR3 contains 15 residues. With 9 bases clipped from V and 0 bases from J, the junction kept 8 bases outside the gene matches. CDR3 coding DNA: TGTGCCAGTGTTGACAGGGCTTATAGCAATCAGCCCCAGCATTTT. It specifies CASVDRAYSNQPQHF. Supplemented by reference TRBV2 and TRBJ1-5, the full variable domain reads EPEVTQTPSHQVTQMGQEVILRCVPISNHLYFYWYRQILGQKVEFLVSFYNNEISEKSEIFDDQFSVERPDGSNFTLKIRSTKLEDSAMYFCASVDRAYSNQPQHFGDGTRLSIL.

The chain couples TRBV11-2 to TRBJ2-1; weak D call: TRBD2 (7 bases). The CDR3 runs 14 residues. V was clipped by 1 base and J by 9 bases, with 13 bases between them. The germline V gene encodes CDR1 SGHAT and CDR2 FQNNGV. The CDR3 sequence: CASSLAGGASEQFF. The CDR3 nucleotides read TGTGCCAGCAGCTTAGCTGGGGGGGCCAGTGAGCAGTTCTTC.

V and J are TRBV13 and TRBJ2-1; TRBD1 matches 7 bases. CDR3 length: 16 residues. V trimming: 5 bases; J trimming: 5 bases; junction bases outside the gene matches: 12. CDR1 and CDR2 (germline): PRHDT, FYEKMQ (reference sequence). The CDR3 spells CASSPRMRTGDNEQFF. The CDR3 nucleotides are TGTGCCAGCAGCCCTCGAATGAGGACAGGTGACAATGAGCAGTTCTTC.

The V and J genes are TRBV20-1 and TRBJ1-2; TRBD1 matches 10 bases. Trimming removed 4 bases from V and 7 bases from J; junction bases left unmatched: 3. The CDR3 loop spans 12 amino acids. Germline V gene lookup returns CDR1 DFQATT and CDR2 SNEGSKA (reference sequence). The DNA of the CDR3 is TGCAGTGCTAAGGACAGGGGGAGTGGCTACACCTTC. Protein product: CSAKDRGSGYTF.

V usage is TRBV27 and J usage is TRBJ2-5; D is unresolved. Germline loops: CDR1 MNHEY, CDR2 SMNVEV (reference sequence). This CDR3 comprises 11 residues. V was trimmed by 3 bases and J by 5 bases, leaving 4 bases between them. The CDR3 DNA is TGTGCCAGCAGTTTGGGGGAGACCCAGTACTTC. Amino acids: CASSLGETQYF.

The genes are TRBV12-3 or TRBV12-4 and TRBJ1-5; no clear D gene. Trimming removed 1 base from V and 3 bases from J, with 7 bases in between. The CDR3 loop spans 14 amino acids. The CDR3 DNA is TGTGCCAGCAGTTTAGGCGCCACCAATCAGCCCCAGCATTTT. Residues: CASSLGATNQPQHF.

This clonotype was recorded only once. The V gene is TRBV3-1, the J gene TRBJ2-1; tentatively, D is TRBD1 (6 bases). V was shortened by 3 bases and J by 9 bases, with 9 bases between the two germline ends. Per the germline V gene, CDR1 is LGHDT and CDR2 is YNNKEL (reference sequence). The CDR3 totals 12 residues. CDR3 sequence reads: CASSQGASEQFF. Written as DNA, the CDR3 is TGTGCCAGCAGCCAGGGGGCAAGTGAGCAGTTCTTC.

This chain uses TRBV9 with TRBJ2-2; no clear D gene. CDR3 size: 13 residues. CDR1 and CDR2 (germline): SGDLS, YYNGEE. The V and J ends lost 2 bases and 4 bases respectively, with 6 bases between them. Here the CDR3 reads CASSVGGTGELFF. DNA for the CDR3: TGTGCCAGCAGCGTTGGCGGCACCGGGGAGCTGTTTTTT. The variable domain in full, with the rest retrieved from reference TRBV9 and TRBJ2-2, is DSGVTQTPKHLITATGQRVTLRCSPRSGDLSVYWYQQSLDQGLQFLIQYYNGEERAKGNILERFSAQQFPDLHSELNLSSLELGDSALYFCASSVGGTGELFFGEGSRLTVL.

The genes are TRBV25-1 and TRBJ2-5; 7 bases are shared with TRBD1. This CDR3 contains 16 residues. Trimming took 6 bases from V and 0 from J; bases not matched to a gene: 10. Germline V lookup: CDR1 MGHDK, CDR2 SYGVNS. CDR3 sequence (DNA): TGTGCCAGCAGCCGGACAGGATGGAAGTACCAAGAGACCCAGTACTTC. As protein: CASSRTGWKYQETQYF. The complete variable domain, with remaining parts taken from reference TRBV25-1 and TRBJ2-5, reads EADIYQTPRYLVIGTGKKITLECSQTMGHDKMYWYQQDPGMELHLIHYSYGVNSTEKGDLSSESTVSRIRTEHFPLTLESARPSHTSQYLCASSRTGWKYQETQYFGPGTRLLVL.

CDR3 sequence (DNA): TGTGCCAGCAGCTCACAGGGGACAATGAATTCACCCCTCCACTTT. This sequence encodes CASSSQGTMNSPLHF. The chain combines TRBV7-9 with TRBJ1-6, with TRBD1 identical over 7 bases. Looked up from germline, CDR1 is SEHNR and CDR2 is FQNEAQ (reference sequence). The V gene end was trimmed by 4 bases and the J gene end by 7 bases; junction bases not matched to a gene: 7. This CDR3 comprises 15 residues.

The CDR3 DNA reads TGTGCCAGCAGTTACTCGAAACGAGCGGGACCCCTCCACTTT. Residues: CASSYSKRAGPLHF. This chain links TRBV6-5 with TRBJ1-6; no clear D. Trimming shortened V by 0 bases and J by 12 bases, and 12 bases separated the two germline ends. Germline lookup yields CDR1 MNHEY and CDR2 SVGAGI. This CDR3 spans 14 amino acids.

The chain joins TRBV7-2 to TRBJ2-7, with D tentatively TRBD1 (5 bases). The germline V and J ends were trimmed by 3 bases and 3 bases, with 18 bases remaining between them. The germline V gene has CDR1 SGHTA and CDR2 FQGNSA. The CDR3 is made up of 16 amino acids. In nucleotides, the CDR3 is TGTGCCAGCAGCTTCAGGTCAACAGGTCCTTACTACGAGCAGTACTTC. Translation gives CASSFRSTGPYYEQYF.

This clonotype was observed once. The V call is TRBV7-8, the J call TRBJ2-3, with 9 bases matching TRBD2. V lost 0 bases, J lost 1 base, and 2 bases stayed unmatched. The germline V gene encodes CDR1 SGHVS and CDR2 FQNEAQ. The CDR3 consists of 16 residues. The chain's CDR3 is CASSLASGGRTDTQYF. The CDR3 coding sequence is TGTGCCAGCAGCTTAGCTAGCGGGGGCCGCACAGATACGCAGTATTTT.

This chain connects TRBV20-1 to TRBJ1-2; D call uncertain. Germline V gene lookup returns CDR1 DFQATT and CDR2 SNEGSKA (reference sequence). The ends were cut back, 6 bases at V and 2 bases at J, with 13 bases in the middle. There are 13 residues in the CDR3. The CDR3 nucleotides are TGCAGTGCACAAAGACGGTTAAACTATGGCTACACCTTC. This encodes CSAQRRLNYGYTF.

The chain couples TRBV7-9 to TRBJ1-2; 8 nucleotides line up with TRBD1. The CDR3 spans 18 residues. Per germline, CDR1 SEHNR and CDR2 FQNEAQ (reference sequence). Trimming at V came to 1 base and at J to 6 bases, leaving 16 bases not matched to a gene. The CDR3 reads CASSLVKVGQGARNGYTF. The CDR3 DNA follows: TGTGCCAGCAGCTTAGTTAAAGTCGGGCAGGGGGCGAGAAATGGCTACACCTTC.

The chain links TRBV20-1 to TRBJ2-1; 7 nucleotides align to TRBD2. The V and J ends lost 1 base and 0 bases, in that order; junction bases with no gene match: 18. The CDR3 spans 20 residues. CDR1 and CDR2 (germline): DFQATT, SNEGSKA (reference sequence). CDR3 in DNA: TGCAGTGCTAGAGCTCTGGGACTACCCCGATTTCCGAGCTCCTACAATGAGCAGTTCTTC. This codes for CSARALGLPRFPSSYNEQFF.

J is TRBJ2-1 and V is TRBV18, with D possibly matching TRBD2 (5 bases). There are 12 residues in the CDR3. Germline values: CDR1 KGHSH, CDR2 LQKENI. V was trimmed by 4 bases and J by 7 bases, leaving 8 bases between them. CDR3 bases: TGTGCCAGCTCACAGGACTTAAATGAGCAGTTCTTC. Protein sequence: CASSQDLNEQFF. Using reference TRBV18 and TRBJ2-1 for the parts outside the CDR3, the full variable domain is NAGVMQNPRHLVRRRGQEARLRCSPMKGHSHVYWYRQLPEEGLKFMVYLQKENIIDESGMPKERFSAEFPKEGPSILRIQQVVRGDSAAYFCASSQDLNEQFFGPGTRLTVL.